This T cell receptor (beta chain) was captured in a study of blood T cell repertoires in COVID-19. This clone is a singleton in its sample. Germline V CDR1 and CDR2: MNHEY, SVGEGT. Trimming at V came to 4 bases and at J to 7 bases, leaving 7 bases not matched to a gene. The length of the CDR3 is 16 residues. Clones were sequenced by immunoSEQ multiplex PCR, and TCRdb holds only the in-frame ones, with some missing. The sample lists 150,000 to 200,000 clones; 65% to 85% were seen once. Participant ages covered roughly 18 to 89 years across about two dozen US areas. Which cohort a participant joined came from the clinical history participants gave.

The chain employs TRBV6-2 or TRBV6-3 and TRBJ2-1; 13 nucleotides align to TRBD2. The sequence came from a woman aged 25 to 39 who had been exposed to COVID-19. Sequencing was performed on PBMCs or T cells enriched from blood (not recorded which). The CDR3 loop reads CASSWEGLAGVNEQFF. Here the CDR3 DNA reads TGTGCCAGCAGTTGGGAAGGACTAGCGGGGGTTAATGAGCAGTTCTTC.